One and the same sample provided the 12 T cell receptor beta chains below, sequenced in a study of T-cell reconstitution after alpha-beta-depleted transplantation in children. The library targeted TCRbeta and was prepared with unique molecular identifiers. MiXCR, run by TCRdb on the PCR reads, gives a single entry per CDR3 protein. This table has about 610,000 distinct CDR3 sequences, roughly a tenth appearing once. The sample in question was PBMCs from the stem cell graft donor, obtained from the stem cell graft. Receptor source: a human donor who donated a stem cell graft to a child with acute myeloid leukemia.

This clonotype came up many times. This chain links TRBV20-1 with TRBJ2-7; 9 nucleotides match TRBD2. Per the germline V gene, CDR1 is DFQATT and CDR2 is SNEGSKA (reference sequence). V gave up 3 bases and J gave up 2 bases; unmatched junction bases: 8. The CDR3 consists of 15 residues. The CDR3: CSARGEREDPYEQYF. For the CDR3, the DNA is TGCAGTGCTAGGGGTGAGCGGGAGGATCCCTACGAGCAGTACTTC.

This clonotype occurred a few times. A much larger clonotype is one base distant, so this may be a read error. This rearrangement joins TRBV7-9 to TRBJ2-1; D is undetermined. The V and J ends lost 5 bases and 5 bases respectively, with 7 bases between them. The germline V gene has CDR1 SEHNR and CDR2 FQNEAQ (reference sequence). CDR3 length equals 12 residues. As DNA, the CDR3 is TGTGCCAGCAGCCCCAACGACAATGAGCAGTTCTTC. Translating it yields CASSPNDNEQFF.

This clonotype was recorded at least ten times. This sequence joins TRBV20-1 and TRBJ2-1; 7 positions agree with TRBD1. The germline gives CDR1 DFQATT, CDR2 SNEGSKA (reference sequence). V gave up 8 bases and J gave up 2 bases; unmatched junction bases: 15. The CDR3 consists of 16 residues. CDR3 loop: CSIWDRQGVAYNEQFF. DNA of the CDR3: TGCAGTATTTGGGATCGGCAGGGGGTCGCCTACAATGAGCAGTTCTTC.

J is TRBJ1-5 and V is TRBV5-1; weak D call: TRBD1 (5 bases). The CDR3 covers 14 residues. Germline values: CDR1 SGHRS, CDR2 YFSETQ. V lost 5 bases to trimming and J lost 3 bases, with 12 bases between them. CDR3 sequence: CASREGDPNQPQHF. CDR3 nucleotides: TGCGCCAGCAGGGAAGGGGACCCCAATCAGCCCCAGCATTTT.

The gene calls are TRBV27 and TRBJ2-7; D perhaps matches TRBD2 (5 bases). Per the germline V gene, CDR1 is MNHEY and CDR2 is SMNVEV (reference sequence). V was clipped by 6 bases and J by 3 bases, with 12 bases between them. The length of the CDR3 is 13 residues. CDR3 DNA sequence: TGTGCCAGCAGATACGGGATCAACTACGAGCAGTACTTC. Protein sequence: CASRYGINYEQYF.

This clonotype was seen a handful of times. The rearrangement joins TRBV6-5 to TRBJ2-7; TRBD1 might be the D (5 bases). V lost 2 bases, J lost 4 bases, and 15 bases lay in between. Germline assignment: CDR1 MNHEY and CDR2 SVGAGI. The CDR3 has 15 amino acids. DNA of the CDR3: TGTGCCAGCAGTTACGGTACAGGTAACCCTTACGAGCAGTACTTC. Translation gives CASSYGTGNPYEQYF.

The rearrangement joins TRBV7-9 to TRBJ2-7, with 10 positions matching TRBD2. Per germline, CDR1 SEHNR and CDR2 FQNEAQ (reference sequence). Unmatched junction bases numbered 11, after V lost 3 bases and J lost 6 bases. The CDR3 sequence is 16 residues long. The CDR3 reads CASSFSRSSGSVEQYF. CDR3 in DNA: TGTGCCAGCAGCTTTTCCCGATCTAGCGGGAGTGTCGAGCAGTACTTC.

About this clonotype itself: It may be a read error: a sequence one base away is much more abundant. The chain joins TRBV12-3 or TRBV12-4 to TRBJ2-3, with 7 bases lining up with TRBD2. The CDR3 length is 19 residues. CDR3 protein: CARSLENPLAAPTGDTQYF. As DNA, the CDR3 is TGTGCCCGCAGTTTAGAGAATCCGCTAGCGGCACCAACGGGAGATACGCAGTATTTT.

This chain uses TRBV7-2 with TRBJ2-1, with D tentatively TRBD1 or TRBD2 (6 bases each). The V end lost 8 bases, the J end lost 9 bases, and 17 bases lay between the germline ends. This CDR3 spans 13 amino acids. The V gene's germline CDR1 is SGHTA and CDR2 FQGNSA. Here the CDR3 DNA reads TGTGCCAGCGGGGGGCGGGATCTTCGTGAGCAGTTCTTC. Its translation is CASGGRDLREQFF.

This clonotype was seen a few times. J is TRBJ1-1 and V is TRBV30; weak D call: TRBD1 (5 bases). The CDR3 spans 13 residues. CDR1 is GTSNPN, CDR2 SVGIG, per germline (reference sequence). Trimming left V 5 bases short and J 5 bases short, with 15 bases between. The CDR3 nucleotides are TGTGCCTGGTCAAATTCTGGGGGAACTGAAGCTTTCTTT. Its translation: CAWSNSGGTEAFF.

This sequence joins TRBV19 and TRBJ2-7; TRBD2 matches 10 bases. Germline V CDR1 and CDR2: LNHDA, SQIVND (reference sequence). With 7 bases clipped from V and 7 bases from J, the junction kept 10 bases outside the gene matches. The CDR3 contains 14 residues. DNA of the CDR3: TGTGCCAGTACCGAGGGACTAGCGTGGAGGGAGCAGTACTTC. This translates into CASTEGLAWREQYF.

This clonotype came up many times. This chain connects TRBV29-1 to TRBJ2-5, with TRBD1 identical over 8 bases. J was trimmed by 2 bases and V by 0 bases; bases with no gene match: 11. Germline V gene lookup returns CDR1 SQVTM and CDR2 ANQGSEA. The CDR3 sequence is 17 residues long. CDR3 residues: CSVEDGGQGASQETQYF. The CDR3 DNA reads as TGCAGCGTTGAAGATGGTGGACAGGGAGCCTCTCAAGAGACCCAGTACTTC. Together with reference TRBV29-1 and TRBJ2-5, the CDR3 gives the full variable domain: SAVISQKPSRDICQRGTSLTIQCQVDSQVTMMFWYRQQPGQSLTLIATANQGSEATYESGFVIDKFPISRPNLTFSTLTVSNMSPEDSSIYLCSVEDGGQGASQETQYFGPGTRLLVL.